The 18 T cell receptor beta chains given below trace back to one sample, sequenced in a study of T-cell reconstitution after alpha-beta-depleted transplantation in children. Unique molecular identifiers were incorporated during preparation of the TCRbeta library. TCRdb re-analysed the PCR reads in MiXCR, keeping a single row per CDR3 protein. The table shows about 230,000 distinct CDR3 sequences, with approximately 9.8% occurring only once. The sequenced sample was PBMCs from the stem cell graft donor, obtained from the stem cell graft. The receptors were gathered from a human donor who donated a stem cell graft to a child with SCID.

This chain links TRBV6-2 or TRBV6-3 with TRBJ1-6, with TRBD1 as a possible D gene (6 bases). Germline-derived CDR1 and CDR2 are MNHEY and SVGEGT. V lost 0 bases, J lost 8 bases, and 14 bases lay in between. The CDR3 spans 16 residues. CDR3 amino acids: CASSYSIQGFDSPLHF. The CDR3 nucleotides are TGTGCCAGCAGTTACTCGATTCAGGGGTTCGATTCACCCCTCCACTTT.

This chain joins TRBV6-6 and TRBJ1-5; D perhaps matches TRBD1 (5 bases). The CDR3 has 13 residues. V was shortened by 11 bases and J by 5 bases, with 16 bases between the two germline ends. Germline CDR1 MNHNY, CDR2 SVGAGI (reference sequence). The CDR3: CAATGTFDQPQHF. CDR3 sequence (DNA): TGTGCCGCAACCGGGACCTTCGATCAGCCCCAGCATTTT.

This clonotype has a count of ten or more. V gene TRBV28 combines with J gene TRBJ1-6; D may be TRBD1 (6 bases). V lost 1 base, J lost 9 bases, and 10 bases lay in between. Germline assignment: CDR1 MDHEN and CDR2 SYDVKM. CDR3 length: 14 amino acids. CDR3 region: CASSLSRGGSPLHF. In nucleotides, the CDR3 is TGTGCCAGCAGTTTATCCAGGGGCGGTTCACCCCTCCACTTT.

This clonotype was counted between two and nine times. The rearrangement uses TRBV10-3 and TRBJ2-3; TRBD2 agrees at 9 bases. V gave up 4 bases and J gave up 6 bases; unmatched junction bases: 5. This CDR3 contains 14 residues. Germline lookup yields CDR1 ENHRY and CDR2 SYGVKD. The CDR3 nucleotides are TGTGCCATCAGTGTTGGCGGGGGGGCGGATACGCAGTATTTT. Translating it yields CAISVGGGADTQYF.

This clonotype has at least ten counts. The V call is TRBV5-6, the J call TRBJ2-7; D might be TRBD1 (6 bases). The V end was cut by 3 bases, the J end by 3 bases, with 7 bases between. CDR3 length: 12 residues. CDR1 and CDR2 from the germline V gene are SGHDT and YYEEEE. In DNA, the CDR3 is TGTGCCAGCAGCTCGACAGGCTACGAGCAGTACTTC. This codes for CASSSTGYEQYF.

This clonotype showed up many times. The chain's CDR3 is CASSQSQGGNYNEQFF. The CDR3 DNA follows: TGCGCCAGCAGCCAATCGCAGGGAGGTAACTACAATGAGCAGTTCTTC. The V and J genes are TRBV4-1 and TRBJ2-1, with D possibly being TRBD2 (6 bases). CDR3 length: 16 amino acids. From germline, CDR1 is MGHRA and CDR2 YSYEKL. The ends were cut back, 2 bases at V and 3 bases at J, with 14 bases in the middle.

This clonotype was picked up many times. The genes are TRBV12-3 or TRBV12-4 and TRBJ1-1; 12 positions match TRBD1. V was clipped by 2 bases and J by 6 bases; unmatched bases: 4. This CDR3 is built from 15 residues. The CDR3 reads CASSLRGQGAPEAFF. DNA for the CDR3: TGTGCCAGCAGTTTAAGGGGACAGGGGGCCCCTGAAGCTTTCTTT.

This clonotype has a count of ten or more. The chain links TRBV5-1 to TRBJ1-1; weak D call: TRBD1 (6 bases). The germline V gene encodes CDR1 SGHRS and CDR2 YFSETQ. V shed 5 bases and J shed 3 bases, with 11 bases lying between them. The CDR3 is 13 residues long. The CDR3 DNA reads TGCGCCAGCAGTCGTACAGGGTACACTGAAGCTTTCTTT. Its protein product is CASSRTGYTEAFF.

There are many counts of this clonotype. The chain carries TRBV5-1 and TRBJ2-7; D unresolved. Per germline, CDR1 SGHRS and CDR2 YFSETQ. The CDR3 contains 15 residues. With 0 bases removed from V and 2 bases from J, the gap between germline ends came to 12 bases. This chain's CDR3 is CASSLAGGRPYEQYF. The CDR3 region has the DNA TGCGCCAGCAGCTTGGCCGGCGGTCGACCCTACGAGCAGTACTTC. The whole variable domain, filled in from reference TRBV5-1 and TRBJ2-7, reads KAGVTQTPRYLIKTRGQQVTLSCSPISGHRSVSWYQQTPGQGLQFLFEYFSETQRNKGNFPGRFSGRQFSNSRSEMNVSTLELGDSALYLCASSLAGGRPYEQYFGPGTRLTVT.

This clonotype was seen many times. The chain uses TRBV12-3 or TRBV12-4 and TRBJ2-7, with 7 bases identical to TRBD1. Trimming took 4 bases from V and 1 from J; bases not matched to a gene: 7. The CDR3 has 15 residues. This CDR3 reads CASSWDSFPSYEQYF. CDR3 in DNA: TGTGCCAGCAGTTGGGACAGTTTCCCTTCCTACGAGCAGTACTTC.

This clonotype occurred many times. For the CDR3, the DNA is TGTGCCAGCAGCCCCCGGACAGAGGTCTACGAGCAGTACTTC. The encoded protein is CASSPRTEVYEQYF. The V call is TRBV7-8, the J call TRBJ2-7, with a possible D match to TRBD1 (6 bases). Germline-derived CDR1 and CDR2 are SGHVS and FQNEAQ. V lost 5 bases and J 3 bases, leaving 14 bases between the germline ends. This CDR3 spans 14 amino acids.

Many counts were recorded for this clonotype. The chain couples TRBV10-3 to TRBJ2-3; 11 nucleotides align to TRBD2. V gave up 8 bases and J gave up 3 bases; unmatched junction bases: 7. The CDR3 covers 15 residues. Germline V lookup: CDR1 ENHRY, CDR2 SYGVKD. The CDR3 DNA sequence: TGTGCCATCTCTGCTAGCGGGGGGCCGACAGATACGCAGTATTTT. Residues: CAISASGGPTDTQYF.

This clonotype was detected many times. V and J are TRBV12-3 or TRBV12-4 and TRBJ1-5; D unresolved. Trimming cost V 3 bases and J 6 bases, with 12 bases left between them. CDR3 size: 14 residues. This chain's CDR3 is CASSLGAGSQPQHF. DNA for the CDR3: TGTGCCAGCAGTTTGGGAGCTGGGAGTCAGCCCCAGCATTTT.

This clonotype was seen ten or more times. The genes are TRBV5-1 and TRBJ2-1; 7 positions match TRBD2. CDR1 SGHRS and CDR2 YFSETQ come from the germline V gene. CDR3 length: 15 amino acids. V lost 2 bases and J lost 2; bases outside the gene matches: 4. Written as DNA, the CDR3 is TGCGCCAGCAGCTTAAGACTAGCCCCCTACAATGAGCAGTTCTTC. Translation: CASSLRLAPYNEQFF.

This clonotype was seen at least ten times. The chain uses TRBV6-5 and TRBJ2-3; 11 positions match TRBD2. The germline gives CDR1 MNHEY, CDR2 SVGAGI. The CDR3 length is 18 residues. Unmatched junction bases numbered 9, after V lost 2 bases and J lost 2 bases. In DNA form, the CDR3 reads TGTGCCAGCAGTTACCCCCCTAGACTAGCGGGGTACACAGATACGCAGTATTTT. It codes for CASSYPPRLAGYTDTQYF.

This clonotype was seen at least ten times. The chain carries TRBV7-2 and TRBJ1-6; 9 bases are a match to TRBD1. The CDR3 is 18 residues long. CDR1 and CDR2 from the germline V gene are SGHTA and FQGNSA. V shed 5 bases, J shed 3 bases, and the junction held 11 bases outside the gene matches. The CDR3 bases are TGTGCCAGCAGCCTCGAACGGTGGGGACAGGGCTATAATTCACCCCTCCACTTT. Its translation: CASSLERWGQGYNSPLHF.

This clonotype was recorded at least ten times. The chain joins TRBV20-1 to TRBJ2-7; 8 nucleotides agree with TRBD2. Trimming cost V 3 bases and J 2 bases; bases outside gene matches: 12. The germline CDR1 and CDR2 sequences are DFQATT and SNEGSKA (reference sequence). The CDR3 contains 16 residues. CDR3 protein: CSARASTSGRPYEQYF. As DNA, the CDR3 is TGCAGTGCTAGGGCGTCAACTAGCGGTCGCCCCTACGAGCAGTACTTC.

This clonotype was observed many times. This chain uses TRBV20-1 with TRBJ2-5, with D uncertain. Germline V gives CDR1 DFQATT, CDR2 SNEGSKA (reference sequence). Trimming removed 1 base at V and 1 base at J, with 7 bases between. The CDR3 runs to 13 residues. CDR3 loop: CSARAWGQETQYF. For the CDR3, the DNA is TGCAGTGCTAGAGCGTGGGGCCAAGAGACCCAGTACTTC.